This T cell receptor beta chain is from a study of blood T cell repertoires in COVID-19. The wider study: From the United States, Italy and Spain came samples of acute and convalescent COVID-19. PBMCs, B-cell-depleted T cells, or T cells were the source of the cDNA or gDNA that made up the material.

The Seattle patients, enrolled during active infection, were followed longitudinally. Authors' methods: Estimation of nucleated cell counts relied on the amplification of reference gene primers. TCRdb keeps only in-frame clones here, not all; method: immunoSEQ multiplex PCR. The V and J calls and clone size were taken over from that table, and D and trimming were inferred from the DNA. The repertoire holds about 190,000 clones, roughly 87% seen once, with 6.5% to 9.5% in the top ten. In germline, CDR1 is SGHDT, CDR2 YYEEEE. This CDR3 spans 15 amino acids. Between the trimmed V and J ends, which lost 3 bases and 5 bases, there was a span of 17 bases.

Sequences were obtained from peripheral blood. This receptor was identified in an older woman with COVID-19, enrolled during active disease. This sequence joins TRBV5-6 and TRBJ2-5; possible D gene TRBD1, 6 bases. Here the CDR3 DNA reads TGTGCCAGCAGCTACACCCAGGGGCGGCGGGAGACCCAGTACTTC. Amino acids: CASSYTQGRRETQYF.